Below are 21 T cell receptor beta chains sequenced from a single sample in a study of T-cell reconstitution after alpha-beta-depleted transplantation in children. Unique molecular identifiers were used in preparing the TCRbeta library. TCRdb re-derived calls from the PCR reads in MiXCR, one entry per CDR3 protein. The sample yields 670,000 or so distinct CDR3 sequences, about an eighth seen once. The specimen was PBMCs, collected before TCRalphabeta/CD19-depleted stem cell transplant. The receptors come from a girl aged 2-15 years with congenital amegakaryocytic thrombocytopenia, due to receive a stem cell transplant.

V usage is TRBV5-8 and J usage is TRBJ1-3; D not certain. The V end lost 0 bases, the J end lost 0 bases, and 7 bases lay between the germline ends. In germline, CDR1 is SGHTS, CDR2 YDEGEE. The CDR3 is 15 amino acids. CDR3 bases: TGTGCCAGCAGCTTGGCGGTCTACTCTGGAAACACCATATATTTT. This encodes CASSLAVYSGNTIYF.

J is TRBJ2-3 and V is TRBV29-1; possibly TRBD1 for D (6 bases). CDR3 length: 14 residues. V lost 5 bases to trimming and J lost 2 bases, with 14 bases between them. Germline assignment: CDR1 SQVTM and CDR2 ANQGSEA. CDR3 DNA: TGCAGCGTTTTCAGGACAGTGGTCACAGATACGCAGTATTTT. Protein product: CSVFRTVVTDTQYF.

The CDR3 DNA reads as TGTGCCAGCAGCCTTACAGGGGCACTGGGGCCCCAGCATTTT. It is translated as CASSLTGALGPQHF. This chain links TRBV7-6 with TRBJ1-5; TRBD1 matches at 7 bases. Germline CDR1 is SGHVS and CDR2 is FNYEAQ. After removal of 5 bases from V and 9 bases from J, the junction contained 10 bases not matched to a gene. The CDR3 has 14 amino acids. The full variable domain, completed using reference TRBV7-6 and TRBJ1-5, is GAGVSQSPRYKVTKRGQDVALRCDPISGHVSLYWYRQALGQGPEFLTYFNYEAQQDKSGLPNDRFSAERPEGSISTLTIQRTEQRDSAMYRCASSLTGALGPQHFGDGTRLSIL.

This clonotype was observed many times. The gene calls are TRBV20-1 and TRBJ2-7; TRBD2 matches at 10 bases. Germline V CDR1 and CDR2: DFQATT, SNEGSKA (reference sequence). V trimming: 1 base; J trimming: 4 bases; junction bases outside the gene matches: 4. This CDR3 has 14 residues. The DNA of the CDR3 is TGCAGTGCTAGAGCTAGCGGGGGAAAATACGAGCAGTACTTC. As protein: CSARASGGKYEQYF.

This clonotype was counted between two and nine times. The chain has TRBV7-9 and TRBJ2-7; 7 bases fit TRBD2. With 2 bases clipped from V and 2 bases from J, the junction kept 6 bases outside the gene matches. The CDR3 contains 15 residues. The V gene's germline CDR1 is SEHNR and CDR2 FQNEAQ (reference sequence). The chain's CDR3 is CASSLSGEGTYEQYF. CDR3 nucleotides: TGTGCCAGCAGCTTATCGGGGGAGGGCACCTACGAGCAGTACTTC.

This clonotype appeared many times. As DNA, the CDR3 is TGCAGTGCTAGAGTCCCGGGACGCCAAGAGACCCAGTACTTC. Translation gives CSARVPGRQETQYF. The chain links TRBV20-1 to TRBJ2-5; the D call may be TRBD1 or TRBD2 (5 bases each). Trimming cost V 1 base and J 1 base, with 10 bases left between them. The CDR3 length is 14 residues. CDR1 DFQATT and CDR2 SNEGSKA come from the germline V gene (reference sequence).

The chain joins TRBV20-1 to TRBJ2-3; D gene unclear. There are 11 residues in the CDR3. Trimming pared 7 bases from V and 4 bases from J, leaving 9 bases between. The germline CDR1 and CDR2 sequences are DFQATT and SNEGSKA (reference sequence). For the CDR3, the DNA is TGCAGTGGGAAGGTGGCAGATACGCAGTATTTT. Translating gives CSGKVADTQYF.

Ten or more counts support this clonotype. V gene TRBV7-8 combines with J gene TRBJ2-6; the D is unclear. The germline V gene encodes CDR1 SGHVS and CDR2 FQNEAQ. The V and J ends lost 0 bases and 4 bases respectively, with 19 bases between them. The CDR3 length is 19 residues. The CDR3 DNA reads as TGTGCCAGCAGCTTAGCGCATTTGACCACGAAGACAGGGGCCAACGTCCTGACTTTC. As protein: CASSLAHLTTKTGANVLTF. Variable domain in full (rest from reference TRBV7-8 and TRBJ2-6): GAGVSQSPRYKVAKRGQDVALRCDPISGHVSLFWYQQALGQGPEFLTYFQNEAQLDKSGLPSDRFFAERPEGSVSTLKIQRTQQEDSAVYLCASSLAHLTTKTGANVLTFGAGSRLTVL.

This chain links TRBV7-2 with TRBJ2-1, with D perhaps matching TRBD2 (5 bases). This CDR3 region has 13 residues. Germline-derived CDR1 and CDR2 are SGHTA and FQGNSA. V was clipped by 4 bases and J by 5 bases, with 9 bases between them. The CDR3 loop reads CASSSSLDNEQFF. The DNA of the CDR3 is TGTGCCAGCAGCTCTTCACTAGACAATGAGCAGTTCTTC.

The chain couples TRBV7-9 to TRBJ2-3; tentatively, D is TRBD1 (5 bases). The V and J ends lost 1 base and 2 bases respectively, with 13 bases between them. Germline V gene data show CDR1 as SEHNR and CDR2 as FQNEAQ (reference sequence). This CDR3 is 16 amino acids long. Here the CDR3 reads CASSLGGGASTDTQYF. As DNA, the CDR3 is TGTGCCAGCAGCTTAGGAGGTGGGGCCTCCACAGATACGCAGTATTTT.

This clonotype was observed a few times. This chain uses TRBV20-1 with TRBJ1-1; D not certain. The CDR3 is made up of 15 amino acids. The V gene lost 3 bases and the J gene lost 4 bases, with 18 bases spanning the gap. Per the germline V gene, CDR1 is DFQATT and CDR2 is SNEGSKA (reference sequence). CDR3 in amino acids: CSASPYGSGGTEAFF. The CDR3 nucleotides are TGCAGTGCTAGTCCGTATGGGAGCGGCGGCACTGAAGCTTTCTTT.

This clonotype was recorded a few times. V usage is TRBV7-2 and J usage is TRBJ1-4; perhaps TRBD1 as D (6 bases). In germline, CDR1 is SGHTA, CDR2 FQGNSA. The V end was cut by 3 bases, the J end by 4 bases, with 9 bases between. This CDR3 has 14 residues. The CDR3 protein is CASSFTGYNEKLFF. The CDR3 DNA reads as TGTGCCAGCAGCTTCACAGGGTATAATGAAAAACTGTTTTTT.

Many counts were recorded for this clonotype. This chain links TRBV27 with TRBJ2-7; 12 bases line up with TRBD2. This CDR3 has 15 amino acids. Germline V lookup: CDR1 MNHEY, CDR2 SMNVEV (reference sequence). V lost 5 bases, J lost 0 bases, and 2 bases stayed unmatched. As DNA, the CDR3 is TGTGCCAGCAGTGCGACTAGCGGGGGCTCCTACGAGCAGTACTTC. Protein: CASSATSGGSYEQYF.

The rearrangement links TRBV5-1 to TRBJ2-3; D is possibly TRBD2 (5 bases). Germline CDR1 and CDR2: SGHRS and YFSETQ. This CDR3 is 14 amino acids long. The V end lost 0 bases, the J end lost 5 bases, and 10 bases lay between the germline ends. The CDR3 reads CASSLDPAGDTQYF. CDR3 coding DNA: TGCGCCAGCAGCTTGGACCCCGCGGGAGATACGCAGTATTTT. Full variable domain (rest looked up from reference TRBV5-1 and TRBJ2-3): KAGVTQTPRYLIKTRGQQVTLSCSPISGHRSVSWYQQTPGQGLQFLFEYFSETQRNKGNFPGRFSGRQFSNSRSEMNVSTLELGDSALYLCASSLDPAGDTQYFGPGTRLTVL.

The chain uses TRBV5-1 and TRBJ2-1; TRBD2 is a possible D gene (5 bases). From germline, CDR1 is SGHRS and CDR2 YFSETQ. The germline V and J ends were trimmed by 5 bases and 8 bases, with 29 bases remaining between them. This CDR3 is built from 18 residues. DNA for the CDR3: TGCGCCAGCAGTTACTACCCCCCAGGCGGGCTAGTCCTCGATGAGCAGTTCTTC. It encodes CASSYYPPGGLVLDEQFF.

This clonotype has ten or more counts. The chain links TRBV5-6 to TRBJ2-4; TRBD1 might be the D (5 bases). The CDR3 extends over 15 amino acids. V lost 2 bases to trimming and J lost 0 bases, with 9 bases between them. Germline-derived CDR1 and CDR2 are SGHDT and YYEEEE. The CDR3 coding sequence is TGTGCCAGCAGCTTCCCAGGGCTAGCCAAAAACATTCAGTACTTC. Encoded protein: CASSFPGLAKNIQYF.

The chain couples TRBV12-3 or TRBV12-4 to TRBJ2-7; D gene ambiguous. V lost 5 bases to trimming and J lost 4 bases, with 9 bases between them. The CDR3 covers 12 residues. CDR3 sequence: CASSISTYEQYF. DNA for the CDR3: TGTGCCAGCAGTATCTCAACTTACGAGCAGTACTTC.

The rearrangement joins TRBV20-1 to TRBJ2-5; possibly TRBD1 for D (6 bases). The CDR3 is made up of 14 amino acids. CDR1 is DFQATT, CDR2 SNEGSKA, per germline (reference sequence). V was pared by 0 bases and J by 9 bases, with 17 bases between. The DNA for the CDR3 is TGCAGTGCTAGAGATTGGGGGCTACCGGGGTCCCAGTACTTC. This translates into CSARDWGLPGSQYF.

This clonotype was seen only a few times. The CDR3 region is CASSLLSGVSNEQFF. The CDR3 DNA follows: TGTGCCAGCAGCCTCCTCTCGGGGGTAAGCAATGAGCAGTTCTTC. This chain links TRBV11-2 with TRBJ2-1, with a tentative D call TRBD2 (6 bases). From germline, CDR1 is SGHAT and CDR2 FQNNGV. There are 15 residues in the CDR3. The V end was cut by 5 bases, the J end by 6 bases, with 17 bases between.

Worth noting for this clonotype: A much more abundant neighbour one base away suggests this may be a read error. This chain links TRBV5-5 with TRBJ2-1, with D possibly called TRBD1 or TRBD2 (5 bases each). Germline V gene sequence: CDR1 SGHKS, CDR2 YYEKEE (reference sequence). With 8 bases removed from V and 7 bases from J, the gap between germline ends came to 16 bases. The CDR3 spans 13 residues. This CDR3 is CASFPGPPNEQFF. The CDR3 bases are TGTGCCAGTTTCCCGGGACCCCCAAATGAGCAGTTCTTC.

The gene calls are TRBV11-3 and TRBJ2-1, with 7 bases identical to TRBD1. The CDR3 has 16 residues. V lost 3 bases to trimming and J lost 9 bases; unmatched junction nucleotides: 14. Germline-derived CDR1 and CDR2 are SGHNT and YENEEA. The CDR3: CASSFSGTAPQSEQFF. The CDR3 nucleotides are TGTGCCAGCAGCTTCTCGGGGACAGCCCCACAAAGTGAGCAGTTCTTC.